This TCR beta chain was sequenced in a study of Ad26.COV2.S vaccination and SARS-CoV-2 variants. Study context: Intramuscularly, Ad26.COV2.S was given either once or twice, 56 days apart.

The repertoire was sequenced with immunoSEQ multiplex PCR; TCRdb's copy has only in-frame clones and lacks some. The repertoire holds hundreds of thousands of clones, around 88% seen once, with under 6% in the top ten. Study-wide results and limits: Vaccinees showed greater spike-specific TCR breadth than placebo recipients. Vaccinated and placebo-treated recipients had similar non-spike TCR breadth.

Details on this clone: Its antigen is unknown.

Treatment given: 19 received Ad26.COV2.S at low or high dose, single or two shots; 5 received placebo; per-sample allocation not given. Specimens were obtained on day 63 following the first vaccine or placebo injection. In Boston, the donor was an adult between 18-55 years of age. Per the germline V gene, CDR1 is SGDLS and CDR2 is YYNGEE. The CDR3 length is 15 residues. V dropped 4 bases and J dropped 0 bases, with 12 bases sitting between them. This rearrangement joins TRBV9 to TRBJ2-3; D possibly corresponds to TRBD2 (5 bases). The receptor comes from a person between 18 and 65 years old who received the Ad26.COV2.S COVID-19 vaccine or a placebo. This material consisted of peripheral blood, taken in a trial of Ad26.COV2.S vaccine versus placebo. Written as DNA, the CDR3 is TGTGCCAGCAGCAGCGGAGCGCATAGCACAGATACGCAGTATTTT. It encodes CASSSGAHSTDTQYF.